Following are 13 T cell receptor beta chains from one sample sequenced in a study of regulatory T cells in long-lasting Graves disease. Sample time point: newly diagnosed GD, antithyroid drugs for less than 3 months. Isolated PBMC RNA provided the starting material for the TCR library. CDR3-region Arm-PCR and iRepertoire HTBI primers produced the TCR beta libraries. TCRdb passed the multiplex PCR reads through MiXCR, listing each CDR3 protein once. This table holds roughly 420,000 distinct CDR3 sequences, approximately 14% found once. This sample was shared with a second study, whose subject was T cells in Graves' hyperthyroidism and ophthalmopathy.

Here the sequenced sample was peripheral blood mononuclear cells (PBMCs), taken at new diagnosis, from a patient treated with antithyroid drugs. The receptors originated from a woman aged 45-65 years with Graves disease.

Only a few counts were recorded for this clonotype. The chain combines TRBV5-1 with TRBJ1-5, with D possibly TRBD1 on 6 matching bases. The CDR3 has 14 residues. Trimming shortened V by 2 bases and J by 5 bases, and 11 bases separated the two germline ends. Germline CDR1 is SGHRS and CDR2 is YFSETQ. CDR3 amino acids: CASSFKGGDQPQHF. The CDR3 DNA is TGCGCCAGCAGCTTCAAAGGGGGAGATCAGCCCCAGCATTTT.

In its sample, this clonotype was seen many times. The J gene is TRBJ2-7, the V gene TRBV2; D unclear. The CDR3 runs 19 residues. The ends were cut back, 5 bases at V and 2 bases at J, with 28 bases in the middle. Per the germline V gene, CDR1 is SNHLY and CDR2 is FYNNEI. The CDR3 spells CASSSLEFAMSRAAYEQYF. The DNA of the CDR3 is TGTGCCAGCAGTTCCCTCGAATTCGCGATGAGTAGGGCTGCCTACGAGCAGTACTTC.

This chain connects TRBV5-5 to TRBJ2-7; D possibly corresponds to TRBD2 (5 bases). This CDR3 has 12 amino acids. With 0 bases removed from V and 6 bases from J, the gap between germline ends came to 7 bases. Germline CDR1 SGHKS, CDR2 YYEKEE (reference sequence). The chain's CDR3 is CASSLVGLEQYF. CDR3 DNA sequence: TGTGCCAGCAGCTTGGTTGGACTCGAGCAGTACTTC.

In its sample, this clonotype was seen many times. The J gene is TRBJ2-5, the V gene TRBV6-1, with 7 bases matching TRBD2. Trimming removed 6 bases from V and 1 base from J; junction bases left unmatched: 5. The CDR3 consists of 14 residues. Per germline, CDR1 MNHNS and CDR2 SASEGT. The CDR3 nucleotides are TGTGCCAGCAGACCACGGGGGGTCCAAGAGACCCAGTACTTC. The encoded protein is CASRPRGVQETQYF.

This clonotype was counted many times. An end of the junction differs from the germline gene, which may be a read error. The chain combines TRBV5-1 with TRBJ2-7; TRBD2 matches 9 bases. This CDR3 is built from 14 residues. Germline CDR1 SGHRS, CDR2 YFSETQ. This CDR3 is CASSLREGGYEQYF. The CDR3 DNA reads as TGTGCCAGCAGTTTGCGGGAGGGTGGGTACGAGCAGTACTTC.

At least ten counts were recorded for this clonotype. The rearrangement joins TRBV7-9 to TRBJ2-1; possible D gene TRBD2, 7 bases. The V gene's germline CDR1 is SEHNR and CDR2 FQNEAQ (reference sequence). The CDR3 consists of 20 residues. The V end was cut by 1 base, the J end by 1 base, with 23 bases between. Here the CDR3 reads CASSLEQTGQLAASYNEQFF. In nucleotides, the CDR3 is TGTGCCAGCAGCTTAGAACAGACAGGACAGCTAGCGGCTTCCTACAATGAGCAGTTCTTC.

The chain carries TRBV6-2 or TRBV6-3 and TRBJ2-1; 8 nucleotides line up with TRBD2. This CDR3 has 19 residues. The V and J ends lost 0 bases and 0 bases, in that order; junction bases with no gene match: 10. Germline-derived CDR1 and CDR2 are MNHEY and SVGEGT. This chain's CDR3 is CASSYSGLAPPSSYNEQFF. The CDR3 DNA reads as TGTGCCAGCAGTTACTCTGGACTAGCACCACCAAGCTCCTACAATGAGCAGTTCTTC.

The chain is built from TRBV28 and TRBJ2-7; D is uncertain. Trimming took 4 bases from V and 9 from J, leaving 16 bases between them. Germline V gene lookup returns CDR1 MDHEN and CDR2 SYDVKM. The CDR3 runs 13 residues. CDR3 DNA sequence: TGTGCCAGCAGTTCCTCCGGTGGTAAGGGGCAGTACTTC. It specifies CASSSSGGKGQYF.

This clonotype came up many times. The chain combines TRBV27 with TRBJ2-7, with D tentatively TRBD1 or TRBD2 (5 bases each). The CDR3 totals 14 residues. CDR1 MNHEY and CDR2 SMNVEV come from the germline V gene (reference sequence). Trimming took off 5 bases at V and 5 bases at J, with 16 bases between the two ends. The CDR3 DNA follows: TGTGCCAGCAGTCCTACAGGACTCCTAAACGAGCAGTACTTC. Protein: CASSPTGLLNEQYF.

This clonotype was detected many times. The chain is built from TRBV4-2 and TRBJ1-1; D gene unclear. The V and J ends lost 4 bases and 0 bases respectively, with 9 bases between them. Looked up from germline, CDR1 is LGHNA and CDR2 is YNFKEQ. There are 14 residues in the CDR3. CDR3 residues: CASSRAGVNTEAFF. In DNA, the CDR3 is TGTGCCAGCAGCCGGGCAGGAGTGAACACTGAAGCTTTCTTT.

This clonotype has a handful of counts. V and J are TRBV20-1 and TRBJ2-4, with D perhaps assigned TRBD1 or TRBD2 (7 bases each). The length of the CDR3 is 17 residues. Trimming left V 4 bases short and J 0 bases short, with 19 bases between. The germline CDR1 and CDR2 sequences are DFQATT and SNEGSKA (reference sequence). For the CDR3, the DNA is TGCAGTGCTAAAGCCGGAGGGGGCGGGAGAGCCAAAAACATTCAGTACTTC. Translated, it gives CSAKAGGGGRAKNIQYF.

This clonotype appeared a few times. The CDR3 protein is CASSQLAGGRREQYF. CDR3 DNA sequence: TGTGCCAGCAGCCAACTAGCGGGAGGGCGCCGCGAGCAGTACTTC. The chain recombines TRBV7-9 with TRBJ2-7; 13 bases fit TRBD2. Germline CDR1 SEHNR, CDR2 FQNEAQ (reference sequence). The CDR3 sequence is 15 residues long. V shed 5 bases and J 6 bases; nucleotides not matched to a gene: 7.

The chain is built from TRBV4-1 and TRBJ2-7; D tentatively fits TRBD1 or TRBD2 (5 bases each). V was clipped by 0 bases and J by 6 bases, with 21 bases between them. The CDR3 sequence is 17 residues long. Germline CDR1 MGHRA, CDR2 YSYEKL. The CDR3 sequence is CASSQDDLRDGASEQYF. The DNA of the CDR3 is TGCGCCAGCAGCCAAGATGACCTCCGGGACGGAGCGTCCGAGCAGTACTTC.